These 32 T cell receptor beta chains were all obtained from the same sample, sequenced in a study of blood T cell repertoires in COVID-19. Profiling relied on immunoSEQ multiplex PCR, and the TCRdb table lists in-frame clones only, not all of them. The repertoire has a few hundred thousand clones, about 91% of them found once; the top ten carry around 10%. Specimen: PBMCs or T cells enriched from blood (not recorded which). Every receptor here comes from a man younger than 35 with acute COVID-19.

The chain has TRBV11-3 and TRBJ1-3, with 7 bases identical to TRBD1. The CDR3 covers 16 residues. Germline V CDR1 and CDR2: SGHNT, YENEEA. V gave up 5 bases and J gave up 0 bases; unmatched junction bases: 7. In DNA, the CDR3 is TGTGCCAGCAGCCAAGGATACAGGGGCTCTGGAAACACCATATATTTT. Translation: CASSQGYRGSGNTIYF.

This rearrangement joins TRBV18 to TRBJ2-1; 9 positions agree with TRBD2. The CDR3 sequence is 17 residues long. Germline V lookup: CDR1 KGHSH, CDR2 LQKENI. Trimming at V came to 3 bases and at J to 2 bases, leaving 8 bases not matched to a gene. CDR3 nucleotides: TGTGCCAGCTCACCTACCTTAGCGGGAGTGGCCTACAATGAGCAGTTCTTC. This gives the protein CASSPTLAGVAYNEQFF.

The chain recombines TRBV9 with TRBJ2-2; maybe TRBD1 (5 bases). Per the germline V gene, CDR1 is SGDLS and CDR2 is YYNGEE. The CDR3 covers 14 residues. Trimming shortened V by 1 base and J by 6 bases, and 10 bases separated the two germline ends. As DNA, the CDR3 is TGTGCCAGCAGCGTAAGTCAGGGATCCGGGGAGCTGTTTTTT. It codes for CASSVSQGSGELFF.

The gene calls are TRBV19 and TRBJ2-7; D might be TRBD2 (6 bases). This CDR3 has 14 residues. Trimming stripped 5 bases from V and 1 base from J, with 12 bases between. Germline-derived CDR1 and CDR2 are LNHDA and SQIVND (reference sequence). As DNA, the CDR3 is TGTGCCAGTAGTTCTGCTGGGACTTCCTACGAGCAGTACTTC. Protein: CASSSAGTSYEQYF.

The chain carries TRBV7-6 and TRBJ2-5; D is uncertain. Trimming cost V 6 bases and J 4 bases, with 9 bases left between them. Germline V lookup: CDR1 SGHVS, CDR2 FNYEAQ. The CDR3 extends over 12 amino acids. The CDR3 nucleotides are TGTGCCAGCAGGGAGTTTGGAGAGACCCAGTACTTC. Protein sequence: CASREFGETQYF.

The chain employs TRBV5-1 and TRBJ2-7, with 12 bases that match TRBD2. The V gene end was trimmed by 3 bases and the J gene end by 4 bases; junction bases not matched to a gene: 17. Per germline, CDR1 SGHRS and CDR2 YFSETQ. This CDR3 is built from 19 residues. The DNA for the CDR3 is TGCGCCAGCAGCTCTGCTGGAGGTTCTAGCGGGAGGGCCGCGTACGAGCAGTACTTC. It encodes CASSSAGGSSGRAAYEQYF. The full variable domain, its missing parts supplied by reference TRBV5-1 and TRBJ2-7, is KAGVTQTPRYLIKTRGQQVTLSCSPISGHRSVSWYQQTPGQGLQFLFEYFSETQRNKGNFPGRFSGRQFSNSRSEMNVSTLELGDSALYLCASSSAGGSSGRAAYEQYFGPGTRLTVT.

This clone was recorded once. The V call is TRBV18, the J call TRBJ1-1; TRBD1 matches 9 bases. Trimming cost V 3 bases and J 6 bases; bases outside gene matches: 11. The CDR3 length is 16 residues. Per germline, CDR1 KGHSH and CDR2 LQKENI. CDR3 DNA: TGTGCCAGCTCACCCCAAGCTACAGGGGGCCCCCCTGAAGCTTTCTTT. It specifies CASSPQATGGPPEAFF. The whole variable domain, filled in from reference TRBV18 and TRBJ1-1, reads NAGVMQNPRHLVRRRGQEARLRCSPMKGHSHVYWYRQLPEEGLKFMVYLQKENIIDESGMPKERFSAEFPKEGPSILRIQQVVRGDSAAYFCASSPQATGGPPEAFFGQGTRLTVV.

The J gene is TRBJ2-3, the V gene TRBV5-1; tentatively, D is TRBD2 (6 bases). The V gene's germline CDR1 is SGHRS and CDR2 YFSETQ. V was cut by 1 base and J by 3 bases, with 12 bases left in between. The CDR3 loop spans 15 amino acids. The CDR3 DNA follows: TGCGCCAGCAGCTTGTCGGGAGAGGGGACAGATACGCAGTATTTT. This encodes CASSLSGEGTDTQYF.

The V and J genes are TRBV2 and TRBJ2-3, with 9 bases matching TRBD1. V lost 6 bases, J lost 2 bases, and 3 bases stayed unmatched. This CDR3 is 14 amino acids long. Germline values: CDR1 SNHLY, CDR2 FYNNEI. The CDR3 nucleotides are TGTGCCAGCAGCCGGGACAGGGCCACAGATACGCAGTATTTT. Amino acid sequence: CASSRDRATDTQYF.

The genes are TRBV27 and TRBJ2-2; D perhaps matches TRBD1 (6 bases). V was trimmed by 3 bases and J by 3 bases, leaving 14 bases between them. Germline values: CDR1 MNHEY, CDR2 SMNVEV (reference sequence). The CDR3 loop spans 16 amino acids. The chain's CDR3 is CASSFWGRRDTGELFF. CDR3 DNA: TGTGCCAGCAGTTTTTGGGGGCGCAGGGACACCGGGGAGCTGTTTTTT.

The chain has TRBV28 and TRBJ1-2, with 7 bases lining up with TRBD1. Germline V lookup: CDR1 MDHEN, CDR2 SYDVKM. The CDR3 loop spans 14 amino acids. V was pared by 3 bases and J by 4 bases, with 5 bases of the junction left unmatched. The CDR3 DNA is TGTGCCAGCAGTTTTTTGGACAGGAGCTATGGCTACACCTTC. The encoded protein is CASSFLDRSYGYTF.

The sample holds many counts of this clone. This chain links TRBV18 with TRBJ2-2; D may be TRBD1 (6 bases). The CDR3 spans 16 residues. Germline CDR1 KGHSH, CDR2 LQKENI. V dropped 1 base and J dropped 5 bases, with 14 bases sitting between them. Here the CDR3 DNA reads TGTGCCAGCTCACCACGGTCAGGGGCAAGGACCGGGGAGCTGTTTTTT. Translated: CASSPRSGARTGELFF.

The V and J genes are TRBV7-8 and TRBJ1-1; D possibly corresponds to TRBD1 (6 bases). This CDR3 has 15 residues. Germline V CDR1 and CDR2: SGHVS, FQNEAQ. V was cut by 5 bases and J by 5 bases, with 18 bases left in between. The CDR3 coding sequence is TGTGCCAGCAGCCCCAGGACAGTTTGGGATACTGAAGCTTTCTTT. Translating it yields CASSPRTVWDTEAFF.

This clone came up once. The chain couples TRBV19 to TRBJ2-5; D call uncertain. There are 14 residues in the CDR3. Germline-derived CDR1 and CDR2 are LNHDA and SQIVND (reference sequence). Trimming removed 3 bases from V and 1 base from J, with 9 bases in between. CDR3 sequence (DNA): TGTGCCAGTAGTATTTTGGCATTCCAAGAGACCCAGTACTTC. Translation gives CASSILAFQETQYF.

This chain joins TRBV29-1 and TRBJ2-5; TRBD1 is a possible D gene (5 bases). Between the trimmed V and J ends, which lost 2 bases and 3 bases, there was a span of 10 bases. Germline V lookup: CDR1 SQVTM, CDR2 ANQGSEA. CDR3 size: 13 residues. The chain's CDR3 is CSVERQGKETQYF. The CDR3 coding sequence is TGCAGCGTTGAAAGGCAGGGTAAAGAGACCCAGTACTTC.

This chain links TRBV4-1 with TRBJ2-2; TRBD2 agrees at 7 bases. Unmatched junction bases numbered 10, after V lost 5 bases and J lost 4 bases. The germline V gene encodes CDR1 MGHRA and CDR2 YSYEKL. The CDR3 has 16 residues. CDR3 in DNA: TGCGCCAGCAGCAGCGGAGGCGGGGGAGGCACCGGGGAGCTGTTTTTT. Residues: CASSSGGGGGTGELFF.

This clone came up once. J is TRBJ2-1 and V is TRBV4-1; 8 positions match TRBD2. Germline CDR1 reads MGHRA; CDR2 reads YSYEKL. The ends lost 3 bases at V and 9 bases at J; junction bases unmatched: 16. The CDR3 contains 17 residues. The CDR3 loop is CASSHPLAGIGFAEQFF. In DNA form, the CDR3 reads TGCGCCAGCAGCCATCCCTTAGCGGGAATCGGCTTTGCTGAGCAGTTCTTC.

The chain has TRBV19 and TRBJ2-1; TRBD2 is a possible D gene (6 bases). The CDR3 is 15 amino acids. Germline V CDR1 and CDR2: LNHDA, SQIVND (reference sequence). V was cut by 6 bases and J by 7 bases, with 19 bases left in between. In DNA form, the CDR3 reads TGTGCCAGTAGCAATAGACTAGAGGTTTCGAATGAGCAGTTCTTC. Its protein is CASSNRLEVSNEQFF.

This chain uses TRBV2 with TRBJ1-1; the D is unclear. Germline V gives CDR1 SNHLY, CDR2 FYNNEI. The CDR3 length is 15 residues. V was trimmed by 1 base and J by 0 bases, leaving 9 bases between them. This chain's CDR3 is CASSEDRRVNTEAFF. The CDR3 DNA reads as TGTGCCAGCAGTGAAGACCGACGGGTGAACACTGAAGCTTTCTTT.

This clone has a handful of counts. V and J are TRBV19 and TRBJ1-1; 7 bases align to TRBD1. This CDR3 spans 17 amino acids. CDR1 and CDR2 from the germline V gene are LNHDA and SQIVND (reference sequence). V shed 0 bases and J 6 bases; nucleotides not matched to a gene: 13. The CDR3 DNA reads as TGTGCCAGTAGTATAGAACTGGGCAGGGGGTTTTTAGCTGAAGCTTTCTTT. Amino acid sequence: CASSIELGRGFLAEAFF.

The chain carries TRBV28 and TRBJ1-1, with 8 bases that match TRBD1. The length of the CDR3 is 17 residues. Germline loops: CDR1 MDHEN, CDR2 SYDVKM. Losses at the gene ends were 0 bases for V and 5 bases for J; bases not matched to a gene: 11. CDR3 residues: CASSLWSPGQGGTEAFF. The CDR3 DNA reads TGTGCCAGCAGTTTATGGTCCCCCGGACAGGGAGGGACTGAAGCTTTCTTT.

This clone has a handful of counts. This chain connects TRBV19 to TRBJ1-1, with D perhaps TRBD1 (5 bases). The ends were cut back, 0 bases at V and 0 bases at J, with 8 bases in the middle. CDR3 length: 15 amino acids. Germline lookup yields CDR1 LNHDA and CDR2 SQIVND (reference sequence). In DNA form, the CDR3 reads TGTGCCAGTAGTATAGAAGGGGAATTGAACACTGAAGCTTTCTTT. It encodes CASSIEGELNTEAFF. The variable domain in full, completed from reference TRBV19 and TRBJ1-1, reads DGGITQSPKYLFRKEGQNVTLSCEQNLNHDAMYWYRQDPGQGLRLIYYSQIVNDFQKGDIAEGYSVSREKKESFPLTVTSAQKNPTAFYLCASSIEGELNTEAFFGQGTRLTVV.

V is TRBV11-3 and J is TRBJ2-4; D is unclear. CDR1 SGHNT and CDR2 YENEEA come from the germline V gene. With 2 bases removed from V and 0 bases from J, the gap between germline ends came to 5 bases. This CDR3 spans 14 amino acids. The CDR3 DNA reads TGTGCCAGCAGCTTATCCCTAGCCAAAAACATTCAGTACTTC. Protein product: CASSLSLAKNIQYF.

This chain uses TRBV27 with TRBJ2-7, with D possibly matching TRBD2 (6 bases). Germline lookup yields CDR1 MNHEY and CDR2 SMNVEV (reference sequence). The CDR3 length is 13 residues. Trimming took off 3 bases at V and 2 bases at J, with 8 bases between the two ends. The DNA for the CDR3 is TGTGCCAGCAGTTTGGAGGGAGCCTACGAGCAGTACTTC. Protein: CASSLEGAYEQYF.

CDR3: CASSLLGQGIGELFF. In DNA, the CDR3 is TGTGCCAGCAGCTTGTTGGGACAGGGAATCGGGGAGCTGTTTTTT. The rearrangement links TRBV7-2 to TRBJ2-2; 9 nucleotides agree with TRBD1. V trimming: 3 bases; J trimming: 7 bases; junction bases outside the gene matches: 6. From germline, CDR1 is SGHTA and CDR2 FQGNSA. This CDR3 contains 15 residues.

The chain has TRBV19 and TRBJ2-1, with D unclear. CDR3 length equals 13 residues. V was trimmed by 5 bases and J by 6 bases, leaving 11 bases between them. CDR1 and CDR2 from the germline V gene are LNHDA and SQIVND (reference sequence). CDR3 in amino acids: CASSPLEINEQFF. The CDR3 DNA is TGTGCCAGTAGTCCGCTAGAGATCAATGAGCAGTTCTTC.

V usage is TRBV15 and J usage is TRBJ1-4; 8 bases fit TRBD1. Germline loops: CDR1 LNHNV, CDR2 YYDKDF (reference sequence). Unmatched junction bases numbered 8, after V lost 5 bases and J lost 6 bases. The CDR3 is 15 residues long. Written as DNA, the CDR3 is TGTGCCACCAGCCCAGAGGGACAGGCGCATGAAAAACTGTTTTTT. Amino acid sequence: CATSPEGQAHEKLFF.

The V call is TRBV11-2, the J call TRBJ1-6; D uncertain. Trimming shortened V by 3 bases and J by 10 bases, and 13 bases separated the two germline ends. The CDR3 totals 14 residues. CDR1 and CDR2 (germline): SGHAT, FQNNGV. CDR3 DNA: TGTGCCAGCAGCTTGGTTTCCCGGGGATCACCCCTCCACTTT. Encoded protein: CASSLVSRGSPLHF. Using reference TRBV11-2 and TRBJ1-6 for the parts outside the CDR3, the full variable domain is EAGVAQSPRYKIIEKRQSVAFWCNPISGHATLYWYQQILGQGPKLLIQFQNNGVVDDSQLPKDRFSAERLKGVDSTLKIQPAKLEDSAVYLCASSLVSRGSPLHFGNGTRLTVT.

The genes are TRBV28 and TRBJ2-7; 9 nucleotides agree with TRBD1. V lost 5 bases, J lost 4 bases, and 9 bases stayed unmatched. The CDR3 consists of 15 residues. Germline CDR1 and CDR2: MDHEN and SYDVKM. CDR3 loop: CASSRRTGARYEQYF. The CDR3 nucleotides are TGTGCCAGCAGTCGTAGGACAGGGGCTCGGTACGAGCAGTACTTC.

The chain couples TRBV30 to TRBJ2-7; 7 bases match TRBD1. Unmatched junction bases numbered 7, after V lost 4 bases and J lost 1 base. Germline CDR1 GTSNPN, CDR2 SVGIG (reference sequence). The length of the CDR3 is 14 residues. CDR3 in amino acids: CAWTGTDHSYEQYF. The CDR3 bases are TGTGCCTGGACCGGGACAGATCATTCCTACGAGCAGTACTTC.

This clone came up once. This sequence may be a read error, since a much larger clone differs from it by one base. The V gene is TRBV6-5, the J gene TRBJ2-7; D is ambiguous. Germline V gives CDR1 MNHEY, CDR2 SVGAGI. Trimming stripped 5 bases from V and 1 base from J, with 3 bases between. The CDR3 has 11 amino acids. The CDR3 nucleotides read TGTGCCAGCAGTCCGTCCTACGAGCAGTACTTC. Translated, it gives CASSPSYEQYF.

This sequence joins TRBV28 and TRBJ2-1; 7 bases are shared with TRBD1. V lost 5 bases and J lost 0; bases outside the gene matches: 10. Germline values: CDR1 MDHEN, CDR2 SYDVKM. This CDR3 comprises 17 residues. The CDR3 DNA reads TGTGCCAGCAGTCGACGGGACAGCTCCCGCTCCTACAATGAGCAGTTCTTC. This translates into CASSRRDSSRSYNEQFF.